A selection of T cell receptor beta chains follows, all from one sample in a study of patients and donors after allogeneic stem cell transplantation. TCRdb called the RT-PCR reads again in MiXCR, with one record for every CDR3 protein. The sample holds about 40,000 distinct CDR3 sequences, over 25% seen once. The specimen sequenced was blood, either unsorted or a sorted T cell fraction (not recorded which). These receptors came from a human donor who was either an allogeneic HSCT recipient or a stem cell or donor lymphocyte infusion donor (not recorded which). It is not recorded whose cells these are; they may come from a transplant donor. The CDR3 runs from the conserved cysteine through the conserved F or W. The D gene is left open where the match is weak. Clone size appears in some rows only: once, few, many, or a class for an expanded clone.

cdr3_aa cdr3_nt d_call v_call clone_size j_call
CASSLSWTGTTGELFF TGCGCCAGCAGCTTGTCATGGACAGGGACCACCGGGGAGCTGTTTTTT TRBD1 TRBV5-1 . TRBJ2-2
CSADRERNTEAFF TGCAGTGCAGACAGGGAACGGAACACTGAAGCTTTCTTT TRBD1 TRBV20-1 many TRBJ1-1
CASSFIWGLTDTQYF TGTGCCAGCAGTTTTATCTGGGGCCTTACAGATACGCAGTATTTT . TRBV12-3/TRBV12-4 . TRBJ2-3
CASSPKPGVNTEAFF TGTGCCAGCAGCCCTAAACCGGGGGTGAACACTGAAGCTTTCTTT . TRBV14 few TRBJ1-1
CSARQGAHEQYF TGCAGTGCTAGACAGGGGGCCCACGAGCAGTACTTC TRBD1 TRBV20-1 . TRBJ2-7
CASSVETSGRATDTQYF TGTGCCAGCAGCGTAGAGACTAGCGGGAGGGCCACAGATACGCAGTATTTT TRBD2 TRBV9 . TRBJ2-3
CAISETGGNQPQHF TGTGCCATCAGTGAGACAGGCGGGAATCAGCCCCAGCATTTT . TRBV10-3 many TRBJ1-5
CASSVLGQPQHF TGTGCCAGCAGTGTGTTGGGACAGCCCCAGCATTTT . TRBV6-2/TRBV6-3 many TRBJ1-5
CASSYRFRSDAYNEQFF TGTGCCAGCAGTTACCGTTTTAGATCCGACGCCTACAATGAGCAGTTCTTC . TRBV6-2/TRBV6-3 . TRBJ2-1
CASIQIGSVKDGYTF TGTGCCAGCATTCAGATCGGGTCTGTAAAGGATGGCTACACCTTC . TRBV28 . TRBJ1-2
CASSAIFRANVLTF TGTGCCAGCAGCGCGATCTTTAGGGCCAACGTCCTGACTTTC . TRBV5-6 . TRBJ2-6